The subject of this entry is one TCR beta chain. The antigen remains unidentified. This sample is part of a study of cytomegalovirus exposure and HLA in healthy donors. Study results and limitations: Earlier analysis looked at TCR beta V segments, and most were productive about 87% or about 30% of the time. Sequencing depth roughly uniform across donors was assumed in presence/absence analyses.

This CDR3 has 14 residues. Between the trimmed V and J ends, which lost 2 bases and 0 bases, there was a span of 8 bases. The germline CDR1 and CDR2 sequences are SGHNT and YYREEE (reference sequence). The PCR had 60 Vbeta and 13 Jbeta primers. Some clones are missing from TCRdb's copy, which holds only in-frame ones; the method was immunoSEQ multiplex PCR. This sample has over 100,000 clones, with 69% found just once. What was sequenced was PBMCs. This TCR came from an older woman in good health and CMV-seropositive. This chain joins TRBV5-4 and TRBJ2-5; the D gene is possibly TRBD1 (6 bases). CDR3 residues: CASSFGQYQETQYF. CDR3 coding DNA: TGTGCCAGCAGCTTTGGACAGTACCAAGAGACCCAGTACTTC.